One and the same sample provided the 27 T cell receptor beta chains below, sequenced in a study of blood T cell repertoires in COVID-19. Sequenced by immunoSEQ multiplex PCR; TCRdb stores in-frame clones only, minus some. The sample contains tens of thousands of clones, 70% to 80% of which appear only once. Sequencing was performed on peripheral blood. These receptors all stem from a man between 65 and 79 years old with active or convalescent COVID-19.

This chain joins TRBV11-2 and TRBJ1-1; D is unclear. V dropped 4 bases and J dropped 3 bases, with 9 bases sitting between them. CDR1 and CDR2 (germline): SGHAT, FQNNGV. The CDR3 length is 13 residues. In DNA form, the CDR3 reads TGTGCCAGCAGCTGGGCCGGGGACACTGAAGCTTTCTTT. This encodes CASSWAGDTEAFF.

This chain uses TRBV6-1 with TRBJ1-5, with D possibly being TRBD1 (6 bases). This CDR3 is 15 amino acids long. CDR1 and CDR2 (germline): MNHNS, SASEGT. The ends were cut back, 1 base at V and 5 bases at J, with 12 bases in the middle. The DNA of the CDR3 is TGTGCCAGCAGTGAAGACAGGGCGAGGTATCAGCCCCAGCATTTT. Protein: CASSEDRARYQPQHF.

The rearrangement links TRBV14 to TRBJ1-2; possible D gene TRBD1, 5 bases. Trimming removed 5 bases from V and 3 bases from J, with 10 bases in between. The germline CDR1 and CDR2 sequences are SGHDN and FVKESK. CDR3 length: 13 residues. CDR3 amino acids: CASSGGSYYGYTF. The CDR3 region has the DNA TGTGCCAGCAGCGGGGGGTCTTACTATGGCTACACCTTC.

The chain recombines TRBV18 with TRBJ1-5, with D unclear. The germline V gene has CDR1 KGHSH and CDR2 LQKENI. This CDR3 spans 13 amino acids. V was trimmed by 5 bases and J by 4 bases, leaving 9 bases between them. The CDR3 nucleotides read TGTGCCAGCTCAGGGCACATAAATCAGCCCCAGCATTTT. It codes for CASSGHINQPQHF.

The chain employs TRBV2 and TRBJ1-6; D remains unclear. V lost 6 bases and J 10 bases, leaving 13 bases between the germline ends. Germline CDR1 is SNHLY and CDR2 is FYNNEI. The CDR3 sequence is 13 residues long. CDR3 sequence: CASRKEENSPLHF. In nucleotides, the CDR3 is TGTGCCAGCAGGAAGGAGGAAAACTCACCCCTCCACTTT.

The chain recombines TRBV6-5 with TRBJ2-1; D possibly corresponds to TRBD1 (6 bases). Germline V gene lookup returns CDR1 MNHEY and CDR2 SVGAGI. The ends were cut back, 5 bases at V and 14 bases at J, with 16 bases in the middle. The length of the CDR3 is 12 residues. The CDR3 protein is CASSRMDSLEFF. The CDR3 nucleotides read TGTGCCAGCAGTAGAATGGACAGCTTAGAGTTCTTC.

The chain links TRBV19 to TRBJ2-1; no firm D call. The CDR3 loop spans 13 amino acids. CDR1 and CDR2 (germline): LNHDA, SQIVND (reference sequence). V lost 2 bases to trimming and J lost 10 bases, with 12 bases between them. The CDR3 protein is CASSINWAAEQFF. Written as DNA, the CDR3 is TGTGCCAGTAGTATAAACTGGGCAGCCGAGCAGTTCTTC.

This clone was recorded a few times. V usage is TRBV24-1 and J usage is TRBJ2-5, with TRBD1 matching over 8 bases. The CDR3 totals 14 residues. V dropped 3 bases and J dropped 4; count of bases not matched to a gene: 3. Germline loops: CDR1 KGHDR, CDR2 SFDVKD. For the CDR3, the DNA is TGTGCCACCAGTGATCAGGGGGCGGGAGAGACCCAGTACTTC. Amino acid sequence: CATSDQGAGETQYF.

The chain is built from TRBV27 and TRBJ2-7; possibly TRBD2 for D (7 bases). Germline-derived CDR1 and CDR2 are MNHEY and SMNVEV (reference sequence). The CDR3 covers 14 residues. V lost 5 bases, J lost 4 bases, and 15 bases lay in between. The CDR3, as DNA: TGTGCCAGCAGTACCGGGGGGCGGGTGTACGAGCAGTACTTC. This codes for CASSTGGRVYEQYF.

The rearrangement uses TRBV7-9 and TRBJ1-2, with TRBD1 matching 9 bases. Germline lookup yields CDR1 SEHNR and CDR2 FQNEAQ (reference sequence). V lost 5 bases and J lost 6; bases outside the gene matches: 7. The CDR3 runs to 14 residues. The DNA for the CDR3 is TGTGCCAGCAGCGGGGGACAGGGTATTGATGGCTACACCTTC. This gives the protein CASSGGQGIDGYTF. The full variable domain, rest sourced from reference TRBV7-9 and TRBJ1-2, is DTGVSQNPRHKITKRGQNVTFRCDPISEHNRLYWYRQTLGQGPEFLTYFQNEAQLEKSRLLSDRFSAERPKGSFSTLEIQRTEQGDSAMYLCASSGGQGIDGYTFGSGTRLTVV.

V is TRBV6-1 and J is TRBJ1-2; D is undetermined. This CDR3 has 15 residues. The V end was cut by 2 bases, the J end by 3 bases, with 13 bases between. In germline, CDR1 is MNHNS, CDR2 SASEGT. CDR3 coding DNA: TGTGCCAGCAGTGAAATCCTGAGGAGAGACTATGGCTACACCTTC. It specifies CASSEILRRDYGYTF.

This chain uses TRBV11-2 with TRBJ2-2; D is ambiguous. V gave up 0 bases and J gave up 10 bases, with 9 bases separating them. Germline V lookup: CDR1 SGHAT, CDR2 FQNNGV. The CDR3 sequence is 13 residues long. The CDR3 loop reads CASSLDLSLELFF. CDR3 nucleotides: TGTGCCAGCAGCTTAGATCTAAGTTTGGAGCTGTTTTTT.

V gene TRBV27 combines with J gene TRBJ2-1; D gene unclear. The V gene's germline CDR1 is MNHEY and CDR2 SMNVEV (reference sequence). Trimming took 5 bases from V and 2 from J, leaving 13 bases between them. The CDR3 length is 15 residues. The CDR3 spells CASSPAGFAYNEQFF. The CDR3 bases are TGTGCCAGCAGTCCAGCAGGCTTCGCCTACAATGAGCAGTTCTTC.

This chain joins TRBV5-1 and TRBJ2-7; D is perhaps TRBD1 (7 bases). Trimming pared 4 bases from V and 6 bases from J, leaving 17 bases between. This CDR3 region has 14 residues. CDR1 and CDR2 from the germline V gene are SGHRS and YFSETQ. The CDR3 spells CASSPDAEGAEQYF. The CDR3 region has the DNA TGCGCCAGCAGCCCAGACGCGGAGGGGGCCGAGCAGTACTTC.

The count of this clone is one. The chain carries TRBV19 and TRBJ1-2, with a possible D match to TRBD1 (6 bases). The CDR3 extends over 16 amino acids. V lost 6 bases to trimming and J lost 3 bases, with 20 bases between them. Looked up from germline, CDR1 is LNHDA and CDR2 is SQIVND (reference sequence). Written as DNA, the CDR3 is TGTGCCAGTAGGCCCCAAACGCGGGGGCGTCACTATGGCTACACCTTC. Amino acid sequence: CASRPQTRGRHYGYTF.

The rearrangement joins TRBV30 to TRBJ1-1, with unresolved D. V was shortened by 2 bases and J by 0 bases, with 10 bases between the two germline ends. The length of the CDR3 is 14 residues. Germline V gene lookup returns CDR1 GTSNPN and CDR2 SVGIG (reference sequence). The chain's CDR3 is CAWSSTQMNTEAFF. The CDR3, as DNA: TGTGCCTGGAGTTCGACACAAATGAACACTGAAGCTTTCTTT.

The rearrangement uses TRBV3-1 (or the pseudogene TRBV3-2) and TRBJ1-2, with D possibly matching TRBD1 (6 bases). The ends were cut back, 1 base at V and 3 bases at J, with 18 bases in the middle. CDR3 length equals 17 residues. Per germline, CDR1 LGHDT and CDR2 YNNKEL (reference sequence). The CDR3 reads CASSQGLGGGGDYGYTF. The CDR3 nucleotides read TGTGCCAGCAGCCAAGGACTAGGGGGGGGTGGCGACTATGGCTACACCTTC.

V and J are TRBV6-5 and TRBJ2-7, with 8 bases identical to TRBD1. The CDR3 totals 16 residues. V gave up 0 bases and J gave up 2 bases; unmatched junction bases: 6. Germline V lookup: CDR1 MNHEY, CDR2 SVGAGI. The CDR3 bases are TGTGCCAGCAGTTACTCGAGCAGGGGGCCCACCTACGAGCAGTACTTC. Protein sequence: CASSYSSRGPTYEQYF.

This clone was seen once. The V call is TRBV24-1, the J call TRBJ2-3; 11 nucleotides line up with TRBD2. Germline V CDR1 and CDR2: KGHDR, SFDVKD. The V segment lost 3 bases and the J segment 1 base; nucleotides outside the gene matches: 8. There are 18 residues in the CDR3. CDR3 bases: TGTGCCACCAGTGATCGTACCGGGACTAGCGGAGGCACAGATACGCAGTATTTT. Translated, it gives CATSDRTGTSGGTDTQYF.

This chain joins TRBV27 and TRBJ2-2, with TRBD2 matching 7 bases. Per germline, CDR1 MNHEY and CDR2 SMNVEV (reference sequence). This CDR3 contains 13 residues. V trimming: 9 bases; J trimming: 5 bases; junction bases outside the gene matches: 6. This chain's CDR3 is CASHKGLTGELFF. The CDR3 DNA is TGTGCCAGTCATAAGGGACTAACCGGGGAGCTGTTTTTT.

This chain uses TRBV5-6 with TRBJ2-7, with D perhaps matching TRBD2 (5 bases). Germline V gives CDR1 SGHDT, CDR2 YYEEEE. This CDR3 has 11 residues. V gave up 4 bases and J gave up 6 bases, with 8 bases separating them. CDR3 coding DNA: TGTGCCAGCAGCCGGGGAAGCGAGCAGTACTTC. Its translation is CASSRGSEQYF.

This chain uses TRBV18 with TRBJ1-4; D gene uncertain. Germline V gene sequence: CDR1 KGHSH, CDR2 LQKENI. The CDR3 has 11 amino acids. The V and J ends lost 3 bases and 9 bases respectively, with 5 bases between them. The DNA of the CDR3 is TGTGCCAGCTCACCCGAGAAAAAACTGTTTTTT. Translating it yields CASSPEKKLFF.

This rearrangement joins TRBV2 to TRBJ1-1; no definite D call. This CDR3 is built from 13 residues. The V gene lost 3 bases and the J gene lost 1 base, with 6 bases spanning the gap. Germline V CDR1 and CDR2: SNHLY, FYNNEI. The chain's CDR3 is CASSDESNTEAFF. The CDR3 nucleotides read TGTGCCAGCAGTGACGAGTCGAACACTGAAGCTTTCTTT.

V usage is TRBV7-2 and J usage is TRBJ1-1; 8 bases match TRBD1. J lost 3 bases, V lost 5 bases, and 5 bases had no gene match. The germline V gene encodes CDR1 SGHTA and CDR2 FQGNSA. CDR3 length: 14 residues. The CDR3 protein is CASSTPTGDTEAFF. The CDR3 DNA reads as TGTGCCAGCAGCACACCGACAGGGGACACTGAAGCTTTCTTT.

This chain joins TRBV27 and TRBJ2-2; TRBD2 is a possible D gene (8 bases). Germline values: CDR1 MNHEY, CDR2 SMNVEV (reference sequence). The CDR3 extends over 16 amino acids. V lost 2 bases and J 5 bases, leaving 15 bases between the germline ends. The CDR3 DNA reads TGTGCCAGCAGTTTAGCGGGGGGCAGGGGGACCGGGGAGCTGTTTTTT. Translating it yields CASSLAGGRGTGELFF.

This clone was seen just once. The V gene is TRBV5-1, the J gene TRBJ2-5, with TRBD1 matching over 8 bases. CDR1 is SGHRS, CDR2 YFSETQ, per germline. CDR3 length equals 15 residues. Trimming removed 0 bases from V and 5 bases from J; junction bases left unmatched: 6. The CDR3 here is CASSLDQGARETQYF. The DNA for the CDR3 is TGCGCCAGCAGCTTGGACCAGGGGGCACGGGAGACCCAGTACTTC.

This chain uses TRBV3-1 (or the pseudogene TRBV3-2) with TRBJ2-5; 10 nucleotides match TRBD2. Germline V gene data show CDR1 as LGHDT and CDR2 as YNNKEL (reference sequence). Unmatched junction bases numbered 2, after V lost 6 bases and J lost 1 base. This CDR3 has 14 residues. CDR3 amino acids: CASRTSGAQETQYF. The DNA for the CDR3 is TGTGCCAGCAGAACTAGCGGGGCCCAAGAGACCCAGTACTTC.